This T cell receptor beta chain was observed in a study of shared clonotypes between healthy human individuals (dated by TCRdb to the early 2020s). Regarding the complete study: A couple of women and three men aged 18 to 49 years were included in the cohort. Per donor, three plates each were used for CD4 naive and CD4 memory, two for CD8 naive, and one for CD8 memory. To estimate repertoire size and how much clonotypes are shared between individuals, the study performed deep sequencing of blood TCR repertoires from about five healthy adults. To increase sequencing depth and limit assay-specific biases, TCR repertoire library preparation and sequencing were carried out by different laboratories using diverse techniques. Between about 0.9 and 10 billion PBMCs per donor were obtained by leukapheresis. Summary of the overall study and its limitations: Naive subsets generally had larger estimated clonotype richness than memory subsets did. Incomplete sequencing was indicated by rarefaction of sorted-subset datasets, despite the large sequencing depth. Because the study included a small number of donors, the genetic and exposure-history diversity represented was limited. Pairwise subsampling led to the expectation that sequencing depth would affect the degree of clonotype sharing among donors. Only blood was sampled, and tissue TCR repertoires likely differ from those in blood. Higher generation probabilities were observed for clonotypes shared by all four sorted-subset donors than for non-shared clonotypes. Sharing across several donors was observed for around 4.8% of naive CD4, over 3% of naive CD8, 2.3% of memory CD4, and about 0.4% of memory CD8 clonotypes.

Germline trimming: 7 bases from V, 5 bases from J; junction bases outside gene matches: 9. Measured from the cysteine to the phenylalanine, the CDR3 is 15 residues long. Only the CDR3 region is kept as DNA, spanning 45 bases read in frame from base 1. According to the germline V gene, CDR1 reads MDHEN and CDR2 reads SYDVKM. TCR CDR3 regions were amplified from genomic DNA by multiplex PCR using the deep immunoSEQ assay. For each cell subset, the extracted genomic DNA was distributed evenly across all wells of several immunoSEQ 96-well plates, and each plate served as one replicate. For sorted subsets, 150 to 200 ng genomic DNA, equal to 25,000 to 35,000 T cell genomes, was loaded into each replicate PCR. Purified libraries were quantified with a Qubit 3.0 fluorometer, sized on a Bioanalyzer 2100, and re-quantified with the KAPA Library Quantification kit. A separate single-read 150-cycle Illumina NextSeq 550 flow cell was used to sequence each immunoSEQ 96-well plate. Turning to the authors' computational methods: Because only junctional sequences without quality scores were contained in the immunoSEQ output, filtering matching that applied to full-length reads could not be performed. To assign V/J genes and CDR3, sequences were annotated against IMGT germline references using PyIR, a Python wrapper for IgBLAST v1.9. Reads with weak V/J assignments (E-value above 1e-6), missing CDR3, stop codons, out-of-frame junctions, or ambiguous translated residues were removed. V3J clonotypes were defined as sequences sharing the same inferred V gene, J gene, and CDR3 amino acid sequence. Percentage overlap between repertoires was calculated by dividing the number of shared unique clonotypes by the size of the smaller repertoire. RTK rarefaction, the Chao1 estimator, and Recon v2.1 estimates of unobserved clonotypes were used to assess repertoire richness. Generation probabilities for all TCRbeta clonotypes obtained by the gDNA method from a handful of donors were computed using OLGA. The table was pulled from immuneACCESS by TCRdb, which kept in-frame rearrangements only. Such tables lose some clones; where checked, under half of the loss comes from unresolved V genes, and the rest has no known cause. The V and J calls and clone size come from that table; D and trimming were worked out from the DNA. This sample is represented by under 1,100,000 clones; 60% to 80% of them were singletons. The leading ten clones occupy around 1.5% of the sample.

This clone was seen just once. The antigen it binds to is not known. Per-base quality was not reported, and no clone a single base away is much larger than it. The donors were healthy, HIV-negative adults who had no recently reported acute infections or vaccinations. All donors were Caucasian adults living in Nashville, Tennessee, USA. CD4+ T cells were enriched through magnetic negative selection, after which naive cells were positively selected on CD45RA and the remaining negative fraction served as the memory subset. Blood was obtained by leukapheresis, after which PBMCs were separated by Ficoll-Histopaque density gradient centrifugation and cryopreserved in liquid nitrogen vapor phase. Purity and quantity of every magnetically sorted T cell population were checked by analytical flow cytometry. Genomic DNA was isolated from every sorted fraction and measured by UV absorbance on a Nanodrop 2000c.

This receptor was taken from a man aged 18 to 30 in good health. The receptor chain draws on TRBV28 and TRBJ1-5; TRBD1 fits 9 bases in the junction. The sample consisted of memory CD4+ T cells sorted from blood. Read against the paper, the sample's cell subset or site label means: CD45RA-negative fraction. The CDR3 here reads CASIVSGQGHQPQHF. Here is the DNA: TGTGCCAGCATTGTTAGTGGACAGGGGCATCAGCCCCAGCATTTT.